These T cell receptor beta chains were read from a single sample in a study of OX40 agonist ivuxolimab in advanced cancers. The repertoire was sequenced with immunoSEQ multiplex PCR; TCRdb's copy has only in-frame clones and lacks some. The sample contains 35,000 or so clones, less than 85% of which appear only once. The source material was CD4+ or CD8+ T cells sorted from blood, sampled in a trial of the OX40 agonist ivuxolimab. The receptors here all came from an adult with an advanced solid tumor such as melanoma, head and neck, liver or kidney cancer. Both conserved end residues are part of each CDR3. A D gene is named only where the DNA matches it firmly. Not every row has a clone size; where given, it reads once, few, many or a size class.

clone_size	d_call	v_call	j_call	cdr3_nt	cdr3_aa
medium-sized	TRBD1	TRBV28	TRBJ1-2	TGTGCCAGCAGTTCACCTACATCCACAGGGGGCAGCTATGGCTACACCTTC	CASSSPTSTGGSYGYTF
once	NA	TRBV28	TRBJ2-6	TGTGCCAGCAGTTTAGGAGCCGGGCCCTGGCCCTACTCTGGGGCCAACGTCCTGACTTTC	CASSLGAGPWPYSGANVLTF
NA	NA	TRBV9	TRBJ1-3	TGTGCCAGCAGCGTAACCGAGGGCCCTGGAAACACCATATATTTT	CASSVTEGPGNTIYF
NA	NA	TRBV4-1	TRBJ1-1	TGCGCCAGCAGCCTGGGACAGAACACTGAAGCTTTCTTT	CASSLGQNTEAFF
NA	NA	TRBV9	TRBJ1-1	TGTGCCAGCAGCGCAGCAGGGGTCACTGAAGCTTTCTTT	CASSAAGVTEAFF
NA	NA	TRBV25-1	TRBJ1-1	TGTGCCAGCAGTCCTTTCAACAGGGAAGGGGACACTGAAGCTTTCTTT	CASSPFNREGDTEAFF
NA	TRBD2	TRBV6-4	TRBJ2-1	TGTGCCAGCAGTGAACGGGCTAGCGGGAGCGATGAGCAGTTCTTC	CASSERASGSDEQFF
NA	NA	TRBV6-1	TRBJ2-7	TGTGCCAGCAGCTACCCCGATGGACCAATGGGGTACTTC	CASSYPDGPMGYF
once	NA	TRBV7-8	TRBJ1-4	TGTGCCAGCAGCCTTTACCGGGCCACGCTAGGGGAAAAACTGTTTTTT	CASSLYRATLGEKLFF
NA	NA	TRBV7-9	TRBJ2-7	TGTGCCAGCGGCCCCCTGGCAGTGGTTGGTGAGCAGTACTTC	CASGPLAVVGEQYF
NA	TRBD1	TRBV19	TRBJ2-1	TGTGCCAGTAGTAACCCCAGAAGGCCGGGACAGGAACACTACAATGAGCAGTTCTTC	CASSNPRRPGQEHYNEQFF
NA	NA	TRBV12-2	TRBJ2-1	TGTGCAAGTCGCTTAGCCACTAGCGGTAGCTCCTACAATGAGCAGTTCTTC	CASRLATSGSSYNEQFF
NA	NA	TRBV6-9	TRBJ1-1	TGTGCCAGCAGTTCCGCGTACATGAACACTGAAGCTTTCTTT	CASSSAYMNTEAFF
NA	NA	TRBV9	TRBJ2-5	TGTGCCAGCAGCAGCCCTTCCGGACGTAGCCGAGAGACCCAGTACTTC	CASSSPSGRSRETQYF
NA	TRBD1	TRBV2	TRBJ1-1	TGTGCCAGCAGAGGTGGGGCAGGGGGTCTCACTGAAGCTTTCTTT	CASRGGAGGLTEAFF
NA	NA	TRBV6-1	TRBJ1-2	TGTGCCAGCAGGATCGGGCAGGGAATTAACTATGGCTACACCTTC	CASRIGQGINYGYTF
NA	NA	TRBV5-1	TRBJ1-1	TGCGCCAGCAGCTTTACCAGGGGTTCTGGGGAAACTGAAGCTTTCTTT	CASSFTRGSGETEAFF
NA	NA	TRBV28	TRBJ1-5	TGTGCCAGCGGAAGTAATCAGCCCCAGCATTTT	CASGSNQPQHF
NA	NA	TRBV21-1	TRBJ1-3	TGTGCCAGCAGCAAAGCTGTAGTGTCTAGCTCTGGAAACACCATATATTTT	CASSKAVVSSSGNTIYF
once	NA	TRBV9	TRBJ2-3	TGTGCCAGCAGCGCCACTAGCAGCCCCACAGATACGCAGTATTTT	CASSATSSPTDTQYF
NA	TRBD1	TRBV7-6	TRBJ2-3	TGTGCCAGCAGCTTAGCCATCGGGACAGCAGATACGCAGTATTTT	CASSLAIGTADTQYF
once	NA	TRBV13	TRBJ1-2	TGTGCCAGCAGCTCTTCAGGGGATGGCTACACCTTC	CASSSSGDGYTF
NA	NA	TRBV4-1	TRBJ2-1	TGCGCCAGCAGCCCCCCCTTACGGGTTGAGCAGTTCTTC	CASSPPLRVEQFF
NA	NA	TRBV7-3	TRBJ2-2	TGTGCCAGCAGCAGCACCGGGGAGCTGTTTTTT	CASSSTGELFF
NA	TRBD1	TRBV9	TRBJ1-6	TGTGCCAGCAGCCCAGGGGGCTCGTATAATTCACCCCTCCACTTT	CASSPGGSYNSPLHF
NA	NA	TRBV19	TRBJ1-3	TGTGCCAGTACTTTCCGCGGCGACTCTGGAAACACCATATATTTT	CASTFRGDSGNTIYF
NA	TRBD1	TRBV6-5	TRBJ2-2	TGTGCCAGCAGTCAAGGGGGCATCAACACCGGGGAGCTGTTTTTT	CASSQGGINTGELFF
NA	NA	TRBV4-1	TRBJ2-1	TGCGCCAGCAGCCCCCTTGGAGGGAGTCTAGACTCCTACAATGAGCAGTTCTTC	CASSPLGGSLDSYNEQFF
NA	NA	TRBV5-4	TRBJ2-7	TGCGCCAGCAGCCAAGAAGAGGGGTACGAGCAGTACTTC	CASSQEEGYEQYF
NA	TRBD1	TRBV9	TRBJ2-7	TGTGCCAGCAGCTCCACCGGGACAGGGGGCTACGAGCAGTACTTC	CASSSTGTGGYEQYF
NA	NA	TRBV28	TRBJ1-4	TGTGCCTCCCAGGCCTCCGCTAATGAAAAACTGTTTTTT	CASQASANEKLFF
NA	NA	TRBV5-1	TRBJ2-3	TGCGCCAGCAGCTTGGGGGGGCCTAGCACAGATACGCAGTATTTT	CASSLGGPSTDTQYF
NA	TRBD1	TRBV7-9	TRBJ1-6	TGTGCCAGCAGCTTAACAGGGGGGGGTTCACCCCTCCACTTT	CASSLTGGGSPLHF
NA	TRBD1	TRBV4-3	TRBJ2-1	TGCGCCAGCAGCCAAGAGATTCAGGGGGCGTTCAATGAGCAGTTCTTC	CASSQEIQGAFNEQFF
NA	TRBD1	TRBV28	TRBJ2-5	TGTGCCAGCAGTTTTGAACCGGGACAGACGTACCAAGAGACCCAGTACTTC	CASSFEPGQTYQETQYF
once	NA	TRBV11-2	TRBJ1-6	TGTGCCAGCAGCTTAGAGTACACTCTTAATTCACCCCTCCACTTT	CASSLEYTLNSPLHF
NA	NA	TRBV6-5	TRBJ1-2	TGTGCCAGCAGACCCCGAGGGGCGTTCTATGGCTACACCTTC	CASRPRGAFYGYTF
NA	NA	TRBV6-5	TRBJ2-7	TGTGCCAGCAGTTACTCGGGCGGAAAACCCTACGAGCAGTACTTC	CASSYSGGKPYEQYF
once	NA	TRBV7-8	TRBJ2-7	TGTGCCAGCAGCTTAGAGGGGACGGCGGGGTCAGGGTACGAGCAGTACTTC	CASSLEGTAGSGYEQYF
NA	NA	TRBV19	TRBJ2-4	TGTGCCAGTAGTATTAATGGAGGGGCCACATACAAAAACATTCAGTACTTC	CASSINGGATYKNIQYF
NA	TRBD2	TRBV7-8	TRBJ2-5	TGTGCCAGCAGCTCGGGGCTAGCGGGGGGGCCTCAAGAGACCCAGTACTTC	CASSSGLAGGPQETQYF
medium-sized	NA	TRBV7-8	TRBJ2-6	TGTGCCAGCAGCGCGTTCCCACAGGGCAGCTCTGGGGCCAACGTCCTGACTTTC	CASSAFPQGSSGANVLTF
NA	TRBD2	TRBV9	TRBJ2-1	TGTGCCAGCAGCATACATCCGGGACTAGCGGGGGGGCTCTCCTACAATGAGCAGTTCTTC	CASSIHPGLAGGLSYNEQFF
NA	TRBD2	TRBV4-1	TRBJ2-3	TGCGCCAGCAGCCAAGAAATTAGCGGGGGATTTACAGATACGCAGTATTTT	CASSQEISGGFTDTQYF
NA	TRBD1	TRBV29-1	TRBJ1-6	TGCAGCGTGTTCCGGGACAGAGTACTCCCCCCGATGGGAAGGTCCTATAATTCACCCCTCCACTTT	CSVFRDRVLPPMGRSYNSPLHF
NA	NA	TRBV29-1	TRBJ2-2	TGCAGCGCGGAACTCGCCACCGGGGAGCTGTTTTTT	CSAELATGELFF